This is a list of T cell receptor beta chains from one sample in a study of blood T cells in healthy people across ages. TCRdb processed the 5' RACE reads anew with MiXCR; each CDR3 protein has one entry. The profile shows 550,000 to 750,000 distinct CDR3 sequences, more than 20% of them singletons. The sequenced material came from blood. These receptors all stem from a man in his 70s in good health. Each CDR3 is given with its conserved first and last residue. The D gene is left open where the match is weak. Size is omitted from some rows. Given values are once, few, many or a class for expanded clones.

clone_size,j_call,d_call,v_call,cdr3_aa,cdr3_nt
many,TRBJ2-7,.,TRBV10-3,CAISVDSYEQYF,TGTGCCATCAGTGTGGACAGCTACGAGCAGTACTTC
.,TRBJ2-5,.,TRBV4-3,CASSQVGPAMTGETQYF,TGCGCCAGCAGCCAAGTAGGGCCAGCAATGACTGGAGAGACCCAGTACTTC
few,TRBJ2-4,.,TRBV29-1,CSGPTSPLTKNIQYF,TGCAGCGGCCCGACTAGTCCACTTACCAAAAACATTCAGTACTTC
.,TRBJ2-5,TRBD1,TRBV27,CASSRDRGIQETQYF,TGTGCCAGCAGTAGGGACAGGGGTATACAAGAGACCCAGTACTTC
.,TRBJ2-1,TRBD2,TRBV29-1,CSVEGSEGLAIRGNEQFF,TGCAGCGTTGAGGGGTCGGAGGGACTAGCGATACGTGGCAATGAGCAGTTCTTC
.,TRBJ2-1,TRBD2,TRBV19,CASSVQPGLAGRPERQFF,TGTGCCAGTAGTGTCCAACCGGGACTAGCGGGGAGGCCAGAAAGGCAGTTCTTC
few,TRBJ1-2,.,TRBV21-1,CASSAQGNNYGYTF,TGTGCCAGCAGCGCACAGGGGAACAACTATGGCTACACCTTC
few,TRBJ2-1,.,TRBV5-1,CASSLGGKTYNEQFF,TGCGCCAGCAGCTTAGGCGGGAAGACCTACAATGAGCAGTTCTTC
many,TRBJ2-5,TRBD1,TRBV20-1,CSASQGVGTQYF,TGCAGTGCGAGCCAGGGGGTGGGGACCCAGTACTTC
many,TRBJ2-1,.,TRBV9,CASSGDRLSEKNEQFF,TGTGCCAGCAGCGGCGACAGACTAAGTGAGAAGAATGAGCAGTTCTTC
.,TRBJ1-3,.,TRBV20-1,CSASKGPGNTIYF,TGCAGTGCTAGTAAAGGGCCTGGAAACACCATATATTTT
once,TRBJ2-2,TRBD1,TRBV12-3/TRBV12-4,CASSSGTGATGELFF,TGTGCCAGCAGTTCCGGGACAGGGGCCACCGGGGAGCTGTTTTTT
once,TRBJ2-1,TRBD2,TRBV7-2,CASSWRGGGYNEQFF,TGTGCCAGCAGCTGGCGGGGGGGGGGCTACAATGAGCAGTTCTTC
.,TRBJ2-3,TRBD2,TRBV5-1,CASSALIAGATDTQYF,TGCGCCAGCAGCGCTTTAATAGCGGGAGCGACAGATACGCAGTATTTT
many,TRBJ2-7,TRBD1,TRBV5-1,CASSLVGQGYEQYF,TGCGCCAGCAGCTTGGTCGGACAGGGCTACGAGCAGTACTTC
.,TRBJ1-3,.,TRBV12-3/TRBV12-4,CASNNRAGNTIYF,TGTGCCAGCAATAACAGGGCCGGAAACACCATATATTTT
.,TRBJ2-1,.,TRBV4-1,CASSQEPRPYNEQFF,TGCGCCAGCAGCCAAGAACCTAGACCCTACAATGAGCAGTTCTTC
.,TRBJ2-1,.,TRBV4-1,CASSQDPGSDNEQFF,TGCGCCAGCAGCCAAGATCCAGGGTCAGACAATGAGCAGTTCTTC
.,TRBJ1-5,.,TRBV7-9,CASSLETGNQPQHF,TGTGCCAGCAGCTTAGAGACGGGCAATCAGCCCCAGCATTTT
.,TRBJ2-3,TRBD2,TRBV7-9,CASSTTSGSSKTDTQYF,TGTGCCAGCAGCACAACTAGCGGGAGTTCAAAAACAGATACGCAGTATTTT
many,TRBJ1-6,.,TRBV12-3/TRBV12-4,CASSFRDSPLHF,TGTGCCAGCAGTTTCAGGGATTCACCCCTCCACTTT
.,TRBJ2-7,TRBD2,TRBV20-1,CSASLLGTSGSYEQYF,TGCAGTGCTAGTTTACTCGGGACTAGCGGGTCCTACGAGCAGTACTTC
.,TRBJ2-3,.,TRBV6-1,CASSRGAGTAGDPDTQYF,TGTGCCAGCAGCAGGGGGGCAGGGACGGCGGGAGACCCAGATACGCAGTATTTT
few,TRBJ2-7,.,TRBV3-1,CASSQVGPGQPYEQYF,TGTGCCAGCAGCCAAGTCGGTCCGGGACAACCCTACGAGCAGTACTTC
.,TRBJ2-7,TRBD2,TRBV4-2,CASSQVVPSGRVNEQYF,TGTGCCAGCAGCCAAGTAGTCCCTAGCGGGAGGGTAAACGAGCAGTACTTC
.,TRBJ2-1,.,TRBV19,CASSMGEADPYTLSSYKEQFF,TGTGCCAGTAGTATGGGGGAGGCAGACCCGTACACGTTAAGCTCCTACAAGGAGCAGTTCTTC
.,TRBJ2-7,TRBD2,TRBV3-1,CASSQGEGEQYF,TGTGCCAGCAGCCAAGGGGAGGGGGAGCAGTACTTC
many,TRBJ2-7,.,TRBV7-7,CASSLDGTSGEQYF,TGTGCTAGCAGCTTAGACGGGACATCGGGGGAGCAGTACTTC
few,TRBJ1-1,.,TRBV7-3,CASSSDGLGTEAFF,TGTGCCAGCAGCTCGGACGGCCTGGGCACTGAAGCTTTCTTT
.,TRBJ1-2,.,TRBV6-5,CASAKQGRGYTF,TGTGCCAGCGCGAAGCAGGGTCGTGGCTACACCTTC
.,TRBJ2-7,.,TRBV27,CASSLWSRNSYEQYF,TGTGCCAGCAGTTTATGGTCCAGGAACTCCTACGAGCAGTACTTC
.,TRBJ2-1,.,TRBV11-2,CASSPERQGIEQFF,TGTGCCAGCAGCCCAGAGAGGCAGGGAATTGAGCAGTTCTTC
few,TRBJ2-7,.,TRBV20-1,CSARERLYEQYF,TGCAGTGCTAGAGAGCGCCTATACGAGCAGTACTTC
.,TRBJ2-4,.,TRBV6-2/TRBV6-3,CASSSGTLKNIQYF,TGTGCCAGCAGTTCCGGGACACTCAAAAACATTCAGTACTTC
few,TRBJ2-1,.,TRBV11-1,CASSRPEGEQFF,TGTGCCAGCAGCCGCCCTGAGGGTGAGCAGTTCTTC
few,TRBJ1-5,.,TRBV2,CASSDWGIPPQPQHF,TGTGCCAGCAGTGATTGGGGGATACCCCCTCAGCCCCAGCATTTT
.,TRBJ2-7,.,TRBV11-2,CASSFGVYEQYF,TGTGCCAGCAGCTTTGGGGTCTACGAGCAGTACTTC
few,TRBJ2-5,.,TRBV20-1,CSARLASGETQYF,TGCAGTGCTAGGCTAGCGAGTGGAGAGACCCAGTACTTC
.,TRBJ2-1,.,TRBV7-9,CASSSGGDSLSEQFF,TGTGCCAGCAGCTCGGGGGGCGACAGTCTCAGTGAGCAGTTCTTC
.,TRBJ2-3,TRBD2,TRBV20-1,CSAYGTSGSTDTQYF,TGCAGTGCCTATGGGACTAGCGGGAGCACAGATACGCAGTATTTT
many,TRBJ2-3,TRBD2,TRBV7-2,CASSGLAKSTDTQYF,TGTGCCAGCAGCGGACTAGCGAAGAGCACAGATACGCAGTATTTT
many,TRBJ2-7,.,TRBV2,CASTSASYEQYF,TGTGCCAGCACCTCAGCGAGCTACGAGCAGTACTTC
few,TRBJ2-3,.,TRBV28,CASSFTSDTQYF,TGTGCCAGCAGTTTCACTTCAGATACGCAGTATTTT
.,TRBJ2-5,TRBD2,TRBV12-3/TRBV12-4,CASSRREGRETQYF,TGTGCCAGCAGTAGGAGGGAGGGCCGTGAGACCCAGTACTTC
.,TRBJ2-2,.,TRBV20-1,CSAMGEPNTGELFF,TGCAGTGCTATGGGAGAGCCGAACACCGGGGAGCTGTTTTTT
few,TRBJ2-1,.,TRBV29-1,CSVDGKNNEQFF,TGCAGCGTTGACGGAAAGAACAATGAGCAGTTCTTC